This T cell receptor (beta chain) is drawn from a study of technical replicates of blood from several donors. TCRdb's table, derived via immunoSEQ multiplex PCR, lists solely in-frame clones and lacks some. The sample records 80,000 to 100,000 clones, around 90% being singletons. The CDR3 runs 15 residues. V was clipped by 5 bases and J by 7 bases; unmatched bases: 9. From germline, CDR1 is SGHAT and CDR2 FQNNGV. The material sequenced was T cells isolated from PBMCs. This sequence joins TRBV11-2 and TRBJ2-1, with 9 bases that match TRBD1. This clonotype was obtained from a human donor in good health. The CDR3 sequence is CASSAAGQGNNEQFF. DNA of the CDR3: TGTGCCAGCAGCGCCGCGGGACAGGGAAATAATGAGCAGTTCTTC.